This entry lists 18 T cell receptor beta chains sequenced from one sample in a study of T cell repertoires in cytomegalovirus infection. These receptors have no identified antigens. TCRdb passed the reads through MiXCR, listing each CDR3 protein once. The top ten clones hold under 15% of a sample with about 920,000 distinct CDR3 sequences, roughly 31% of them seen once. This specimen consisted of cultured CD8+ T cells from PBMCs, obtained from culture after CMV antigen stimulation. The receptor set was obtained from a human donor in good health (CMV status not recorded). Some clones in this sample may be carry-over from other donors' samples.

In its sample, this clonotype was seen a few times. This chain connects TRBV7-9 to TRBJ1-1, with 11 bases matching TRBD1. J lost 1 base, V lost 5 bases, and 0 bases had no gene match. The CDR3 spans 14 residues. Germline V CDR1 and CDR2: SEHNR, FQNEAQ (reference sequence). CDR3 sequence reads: CASSGQGANTEAFF. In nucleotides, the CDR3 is TGTGCCAGCAGCGGACAGGGGGCGAACACTGAAGCTTTCTTT.

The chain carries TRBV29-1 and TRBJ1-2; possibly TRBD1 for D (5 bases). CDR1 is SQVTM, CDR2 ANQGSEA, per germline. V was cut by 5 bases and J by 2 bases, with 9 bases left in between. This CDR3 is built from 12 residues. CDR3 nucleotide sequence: TGCAGCGTTAACCAGGGAAACTATGGCTACACCTTC. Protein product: CSVNQGNYGYTF.

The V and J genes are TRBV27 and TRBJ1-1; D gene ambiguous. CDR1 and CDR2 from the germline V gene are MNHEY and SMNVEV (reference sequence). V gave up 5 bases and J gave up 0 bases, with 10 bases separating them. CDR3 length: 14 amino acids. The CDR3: CASSPLPVNTEAFF. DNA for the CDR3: TGTGCCAGCAGTCCCCTACCAGTGAACACTGAAGCTTTCTTT.

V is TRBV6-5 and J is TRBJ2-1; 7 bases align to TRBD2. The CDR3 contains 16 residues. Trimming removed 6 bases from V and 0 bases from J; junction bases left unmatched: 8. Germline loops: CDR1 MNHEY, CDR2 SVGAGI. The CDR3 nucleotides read TGTGCCAGCAGGAGGACTAGGGATCGCTCCTACAATGAGCAGTTCTTC. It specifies CASRRTRDRSYNEQFF.

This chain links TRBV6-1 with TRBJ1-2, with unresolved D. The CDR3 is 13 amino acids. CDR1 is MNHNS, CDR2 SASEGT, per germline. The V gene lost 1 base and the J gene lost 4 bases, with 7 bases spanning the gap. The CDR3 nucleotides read TGTGCCAGCAGTGAAGGGGTCTCCTATGGCTACACCTTC. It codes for CASSEGVSYGYTF.

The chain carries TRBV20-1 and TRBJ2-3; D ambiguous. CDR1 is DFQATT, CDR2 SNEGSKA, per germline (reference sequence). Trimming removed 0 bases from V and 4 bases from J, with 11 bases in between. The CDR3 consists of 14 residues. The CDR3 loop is CSARDDSWADTQYF. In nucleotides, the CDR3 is TGCAGTGCTAGAGACGATAGTTGGGCAGATACGCAGTATTTT.

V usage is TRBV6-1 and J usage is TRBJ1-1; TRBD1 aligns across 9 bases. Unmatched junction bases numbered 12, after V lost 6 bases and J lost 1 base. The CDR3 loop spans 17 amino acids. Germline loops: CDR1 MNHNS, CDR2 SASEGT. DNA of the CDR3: TGTGCCAGCAGCAAAAACTCCCGGGACAGGGCGAACACTGAAGCTTTCTTT. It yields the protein CASSKNSRDRANTEAFF.

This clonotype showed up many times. The CDR3 DNA reads as TGTGCCAGCAGCTTAGGGGTTAGCGGGGGCGACGAGCAGTACGTC. This translates into CASSLGVSGGDEQYV. The chain employs TRBV7-2 and TRBJ2-7, with 9 bases lining up with TRBD2. The trim removed 1 base at V and 5 bases at J, leaving 6 bases unmatched. Germline CDR1 SGHTA, CDR2 FQGNSA. The CDR3 totals 15 residues.

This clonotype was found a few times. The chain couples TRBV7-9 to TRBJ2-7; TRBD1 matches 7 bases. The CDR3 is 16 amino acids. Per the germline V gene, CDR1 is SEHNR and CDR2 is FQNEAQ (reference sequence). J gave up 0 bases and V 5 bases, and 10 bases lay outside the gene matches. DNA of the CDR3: TGTGCCAGCAGCCCACGGGACAGAACTTACTCCTACGAGCAGTACTTC. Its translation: CASSPRDRTYSYEQYF.

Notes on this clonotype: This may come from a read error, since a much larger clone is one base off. As DNA, the CDR3 is TGTGCCAGCAACCCCAGGTGGGCAGGGACTGAAGCTTTCTTT. The encoded protein is CASNPRWAGTEAFF. The chain carries TRBV7-2 and TRBJ1-1; TRBD1 is a possible D gene (5 bases). The CDR3 length is 14 residues. Germline loops: CDR1 SGHTA, CDR2 FQGNSA. The germline V and J ends were trimmed by 7 bases and 5 bases, with 17 bases remaining between them.

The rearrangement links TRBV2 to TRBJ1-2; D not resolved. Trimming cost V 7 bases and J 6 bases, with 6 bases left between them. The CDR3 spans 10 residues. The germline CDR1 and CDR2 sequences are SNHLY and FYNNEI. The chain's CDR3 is CASIGNGYTF. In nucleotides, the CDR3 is TGTGCCAGCATTGGGAATGGCTACACCTTC.

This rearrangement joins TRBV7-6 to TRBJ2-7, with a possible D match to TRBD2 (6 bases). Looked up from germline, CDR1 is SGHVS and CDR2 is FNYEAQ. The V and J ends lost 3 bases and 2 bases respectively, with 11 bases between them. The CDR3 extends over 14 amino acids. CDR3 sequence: CASSFGGTPYEQYV. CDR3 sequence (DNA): TGTGCCAGCAGCTTCGGAGGGACCCCCTACGAGCAGTACGTC.

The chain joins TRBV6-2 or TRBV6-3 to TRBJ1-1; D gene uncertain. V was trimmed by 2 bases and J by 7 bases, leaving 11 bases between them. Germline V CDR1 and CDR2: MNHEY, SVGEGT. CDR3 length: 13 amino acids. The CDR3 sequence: CASSYSSTNEAFF. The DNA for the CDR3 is TGTGCCAGCAGTTACAGCAGCACCAATGAAGCTTTCTTT.

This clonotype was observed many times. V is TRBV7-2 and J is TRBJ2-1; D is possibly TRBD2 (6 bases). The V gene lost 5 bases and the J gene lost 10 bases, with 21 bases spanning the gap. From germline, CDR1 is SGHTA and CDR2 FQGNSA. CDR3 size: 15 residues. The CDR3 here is CASSPSSTAGREQFF. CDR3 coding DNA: TGTGCCAGCAGCCCCTCATCGACTGCGGGGCGAGAGCAGTTCTTC.

This CDR3 reads CASSLGGYRDPFF. CDR3 in DNA: TGTGCCAGCAGCTTAGGAGGGTACAGGGACCCTTTCTTT. V is TRBV7-9 and J is TRBJ1-1; D may be TRBD1 (6 bases). CDR3 length: 13 residues. V was pared by 1 base and J by 12 bases, with 15 bases between. Looked up from germline, CDR1 is SEHNR and CDR2 is FQNEAQ (reference sequence).

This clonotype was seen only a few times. The CDR3 DNA is TGTGCCAGGACCCGGGACAGCGGTGACAATGAGCAGTTCTTC. Amino acids: CARTRDSGDNEQFF. The chain is built from TRBV2 and TRBJ2-1, with 7 nucleotides matching TRBD1. The CDR3 runs 14 residues. The germline V gene has CDR1 SNHLY and CDR2 FYNNEI. Trimming cost V 9 bases and J 5 bases; bases outside gene matches: 10.

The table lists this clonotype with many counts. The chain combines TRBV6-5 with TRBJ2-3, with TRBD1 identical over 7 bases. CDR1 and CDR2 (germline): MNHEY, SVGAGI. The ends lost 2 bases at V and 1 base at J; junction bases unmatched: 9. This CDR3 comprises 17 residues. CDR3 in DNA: TGTGCCAGCAGTTACGCACCGTCAGGGGGAGGCACAGATACGCAGTATTTT. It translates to CASSYAPSGGGTDTQYF.

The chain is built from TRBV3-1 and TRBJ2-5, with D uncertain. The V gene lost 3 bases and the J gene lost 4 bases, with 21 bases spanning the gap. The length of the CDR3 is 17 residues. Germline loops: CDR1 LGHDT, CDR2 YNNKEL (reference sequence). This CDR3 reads CASSQFNSRDVRETQYF. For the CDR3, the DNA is TGTGCCAGCAGCCAGTTCAATAGTCGTGATGTTCGAGAGACCCAGTACTTC.